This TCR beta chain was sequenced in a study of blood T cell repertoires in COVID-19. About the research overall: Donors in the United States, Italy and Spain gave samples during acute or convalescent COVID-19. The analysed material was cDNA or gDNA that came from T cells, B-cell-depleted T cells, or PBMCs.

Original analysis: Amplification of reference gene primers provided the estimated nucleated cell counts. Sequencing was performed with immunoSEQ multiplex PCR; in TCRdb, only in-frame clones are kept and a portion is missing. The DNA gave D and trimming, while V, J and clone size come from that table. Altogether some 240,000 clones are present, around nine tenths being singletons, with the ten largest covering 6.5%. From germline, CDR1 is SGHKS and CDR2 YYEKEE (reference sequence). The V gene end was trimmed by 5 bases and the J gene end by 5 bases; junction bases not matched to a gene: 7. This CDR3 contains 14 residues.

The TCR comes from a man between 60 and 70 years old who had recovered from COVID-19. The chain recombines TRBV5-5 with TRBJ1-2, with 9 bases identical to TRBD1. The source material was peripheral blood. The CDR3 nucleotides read TGTGCCAGCAGAGCTGTGACAGGGGGTTATGGCTACACCTTC. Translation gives CASRAVTGGYGYTF.